Following are 8 T cell receptor beta chains from one sample sequenced in a study of T cell responses to AZD1222 COVID-19 vaccine. The data were produced by immunoSEQ multiplex PCR, yet TCRdb's version contains in-frame clones alone and is incomplete. The repertoire has 150,000 to 200,000 clones, about 93% of them found once; the top ten carry approximately 0.64%. Sequences were derived from peripheral blood, sampled on day 0 of AZD1222 vaccination. The origin of the receptors is an adult in good health.

V and J are TRBV5-4 and TRBJ1-2; 10 bases are a match to TRBD1. V dropped 3 bases and J dropped 7; count of bases not matched to a gene: 9. This CDR3 region has 15 residues. Germline V gene sequence: CDR1 SGHNT, CDR2 YYREEE (reference sequence). The CDR3 nucleotides read TGTGCCAGCAGCTCTCGGGACAGGGGAAAGGGTGGCTACACCTTC. Its translation: CASSSRDRGKGGYTF. Drawing the rest from reference TRBV5-4 and TRBJ1-2, the complete variable domain is ETGVTQSPTHLIKTRGQQVTLRCSSQSGHNTVSWYQQALGQGPQFIFQYYREEENGRGNFPPRFSGLQFPNYSSELNVNALELDDSALYLCASSSRDRGKGGYTFGSGTRLTVV.

The J gene is TRBJ1-2, the V gene TRBV30, with D possibly matching TRBD1 (5 bases). This CDR3 region has 16 residues. The V gene's germline CDR1 is GTSNPN and CDR2 SVGIG (reference sequence). Trimming left V 0 bases short and J 4 bases short, with 18 bases between. The DNA for the CDR3 is TGTGCCTGGAGTGTAGGAGGGGTTGCAGGCCGCTATGGCTACACCTTC. This sequence encodes CAWSVGGVAGRYGYTF.

V gene TRBV30 combines with J gene TRBJ2-1, with 7 nucleotides matching TRBD2. This CDR3 contains 15 residues. CDR1 and CDR2 from the germline V gene are GTSNPN and SVGIG (reference sequence). J was trimmed by 4 bases and V by 0 bases; bases with no gene match: 6. The CDR3 sequence is CAWSVATSPYNEQFF. The CDR3 DNA follows: TGTGCCTGGAGTGTTGCGACTAGCCCTTACAATGAGCAGTTCTTC.

The CDR3 nucleotides read TGCGCCAGCAGGATCTCGGGCACCTACGAGCAGTACTTC. Amino acid sequence: CASRISGTYEQYF. The chain recombines TRBV5-1 with TRBJ2-7; D unclear. The length of the CDR3 is 13 residues. The ends were cut back, 5 bases at V and 2 bases at J, with 11 bases in the middle. Germline V lookup: CDR1 SGHRS, CDR2 YFSETQ. Combining the CDR3 with reference TRBV5-1 and TRBJ2-7 gives the whole variable domain KAGVTQTPRYLIKTRGQQVTLSCSPISGHRSVSWYQQTPGQGLQFLFEYFSETQRNKGNFPGRFSGRQFSNSRSEMNVSTLELGDSALYLCASRISGTYEQYFGPGTRLTVT.

The CDR3 DNA follows: TGCGCCAGCAGCCCGGGACGGACAAGCAGACTGTTTTTT. Its translation is CASSPGRTSRLFF. The chain combines TRBV5-1 with TRBJ1-4; D possibly corresponds to TRBD1 (5 bases). CDR3 length: 13 amino acids. V dropped 4 bases and J dropped 13 bases, with 17 bases sitting between them. The V gene's germline CDR1 is SGHRS and CDR2 YFSETQ.

The chain is built from TRBV28 and TRBJ1-2; D is perhaps TRBD1 (5 bases). The length of the CDR3 is 13 residues. Germline V gene data show CDR1 as MDHEN and CDR2 as SYDVKM. The germline V and J ends were trimmed by 10 bases and 4 bases, with 16 bases remaining between them. CDR3 sequence reads: CAIRQPKVYGYTF. The CDR3 DNA sequence: TGTGCCATCCGACAGCCGAAGGTCTATGGCTACACCTTC.

The V call is TRBV12-3 or TRBV12-4, the J call TRBJ2-5; D possibly corresponds to TRBD2 (6 bases). Between the trimmed V and J ends, which lost 6 bases and 4 bases, there was a span of 12 bases. This CDR3 contains 13 residues. The CDR3 nucleotides are TGTGCCAGCAGCCACGGGAGCGTAGAGACCCAGTACTTC. It codes for CASSHGSVETQYF.

The chain recombines TRBV6-2 or TRBV6-3 with TRBJ1-2, with D tentatively TRBD1 (5 bases). Trimming pared 2 bases from V and 3 bases from J, leaving 10 bases between. In germline, CDR1 is MNHEY, CDR2 SVGEGT. The CDR3 runs 14 residues. The DNA for the CDR3 is TGTGCCAGCAGTTACCCAACAGGCTACTATGGCTACACCTTC. Its translation is CASSYPTGYYGYTF.